The 16 T cell receptor beta chains in this list originate from one sample, sequenced in a study of blood T cell repertoires in COVID-19 (dated by TCRdb to 2019 to 2021). The method behind the library was the immunoSEQ multiplex PCR assay. Not all clones reach the TCRdb copy of this immuneACCESS table, which keeps in-frame sequences only. Checked studies attribute under half of the gap to unresolved V genes and leave the rest unexplained. For this sample there are roughly 130,000 clones; about 92% appear just once. The ten largest make up about 4.5% of the sample. The specimen was peripheral blood. The source of these receptors is a man aged 55 to 70 with COVID-19, enrolled during active disease.

CDR3 coding DNA: TGTGCCAGCAGCCCCCGACAGGCCCTGAACACTGAAGCTTTCTTT. Residues: CASSPRQALNTEAFF. The rearrangement uses TRBV11-3 and TRBJ1-1; tentative D call: TRBD1 (6 bases). V shed 5 bases and J shed 0 bases, with 13 bases lying between them. This CDR3 comprises 15 residues. Germline lookup yields CDR1 SGHNT and CDR2 YENEEA.

V and J are TRBV19 and TRBJ1-5; 7 bases map to TRBD1. The CDR3 runs 14 residues. CDR1 and CDR2 (germline): LNHDA, SQIVND (reference sequence). V lost 3 bases, J lost 7 bases, and 6 bases stayed unmatched. The CDR3: CASSMNLQGQPQHF. The DNA for the CDR3 is TGTGCCAGTAGTATGAACCTACAGGGGCAGCCCCAGCATTTT.

The V gene is TRBV27, the J gene TRBJ2-7, with 11 bases fitting TRBD2. V was clipped by 6 bases and J by 2 bases; unmatched bases: 3. Germline assignment: CDR1 MNHEY and CDR2 SMNVEV (reference sequence). This CDR3 spans 14 amino acids. In DNA form, the CDR3 reads TGTGCCAGCAGAGGACTAGCGGGTGCCTACGAGCAGTACTTC. This translates into CASRGLAGAYEQYF.

V gene TRBV5-1 combines with J gene TRBJ2-2; 10 bases are a match to TRBD2. The CDR3 contains 16 residues. The germline gives CDR1 SGHRS, CDR2 YFSETQ. The V segment lost 5 bases and the J segment 6 bases; nucleotides outside the gene matches: 10. The CDR3 nucleotides are TGCGCCAGCAGGGTTGCAGCGGGAGGGCTCGCCGGGGAGCTGTTTTTT. Encoded protein: CASRVAAGGLAGELFF. The complete variable domain, with remaining parts taken from reference TRBV5-1 and TRBJ2-2, reads KAGVTQTPRYLIKTRGQQVTLSCSPISGHRSVSWYQQTPGQGLQFLFEYFSETQRNKGNFPGRFSGRQFSNSRSEMNVSTLELGDSALYLCASRVAAGGLAGELFFGEGSRLTVL.

The chain is built from TRBV6-5 and TRBJ1-2, with D possibly matching TRBD1 (5 bases). V was shortened by 9 bases and J by 4 bases, with 15 bases between the two germline ends. Germline V gene lookup returns CDR1 MNHEY and CDR2 SVGAGI. This CDR3 is built from 13 residues. The CDR3 loop reads CASSLSGIYGYTF. CDR3 nucleotides: TGTGCCAGTAGCCTGTCAGGGATCTATGGCTACACCTTC.

The genes are TRBV15 and TRBJ2-7, with 9 bases lining up with TRBD1. Looked up from germline, CDR1 is LNHNV and CDR2 is YYDKDF (reference sequence). V shed 0 bases and J 5 bases; nucleotides not matched to a gene: 5. CDR3 length: 15 amino acids. The CDR3 loop reads CATSRDPTGGDEQYF. In nucleotides, the CDR3 is TGTGCCACCAGCAGAGATCCCACAGGGGGCGACGAGCAGTACTTC.

CDR3 bases: TGTGCCAGCAGCCTAACCGGGACTCATAATGAAAAACTGTTTTTT. Protein sequence: CASSLTGTHNEKLFF. This chain connects TRBV5-8 to TRBJ1-4, with D possibly being TRBD1 (5 bases). Trimming stripped 4 bases from V and 4 bases from J, with 14 bases between. Germline V gives CDR1 SGHTS, CDR2 YDEGEE. There are 15 residues in the CDR3.

V gene TRBV24-1 combines with J gene TRBJ2-3, with D uncertain. Germline V gives CDR1 KGHDR, CDR2 SFDVKD. The V gene lost 4 bases and the J gene lost 2 bases, with 6 bases spanning the gap. This CDR3 spans 13 amino acids. CDR3 bases: TGTGCCACCAGTGAAACTTACACAGATACGCAGTATTTT. This translates into CATSETYTDTQYF.

This clone came up once. The chain links TRBV19 to TRBJ1-4; 8 bases fit TRBD1. V shed 3 bases and J 7 bases; nucleotides not matched to a gene: 4. Germline CDR1 LNHDA, CDR2 SQIVND (reference sequence). The CDR3 contains 14 residues. Here the CDR3 DNA reads TGTGCCAGTAGTATGGGACAGGTTGGTGAAAAACTGTTTTTT. As protein: CASSMGQVGEKLFF.

J is TRBJ2-7 and V is TRBV11-2, with a possible D match to TRBD2 (5 bases). The CDR3 spans 15 residues. The ends were cut back, 0 bases at V and 4 bases at J, with 13 bases in the middle. CDR1 and CDR2 from the germline V gene are SGHAT and FQNNGV. The CDR3: CASSLELGWRYEQYF. In DNA, the CDR3 is TGTGCCAGCAGCTTAGAACTAGGCTGGCGATACGAGCAGTACTTC.

The V call is TRBV10-2, the J call TRBJ1-2; 8 bases match TRBD1. The ends lost 3 bases at V and 9 bases at J; junction bases unmatched: 12. Germline CDR1 and CDR2: WSHSY and SAAADI. The CDR3 has 15 residues. Here the CDR3 DNA reads TGCGCCAGCAGTGACCCCGACAGGGGAAGGGAAAGCTACACCTTC. Amino acids: CASSDPDRGRESYTF.

The rearrangement joins TRBV28 to TRBJ2-7, with 12 bases aligning to TRBD2. The germline gives CDR1 MDHEN, CDR2 SYDVKM. With 4 bases clipped from V and 3 bases from J, the junction kept 7 bases outside the gene matches. The CDR3 runs 16 residues. The CDR3 DNA is TGTGCCAGCAGTTCTACGGGACTAGCGGGTCTCTACGAGCAGTACTTC. This gives the protein CASSSTGLAGLYEQYF. Complete variable domain (other parts from reference TRBV28 and TRBJ2-7): DVKVTQSSRYLVKRTGEKVFLECVQDMDHENMFWYRQDPGLGLRLIYFSYDVKMKEKGDIPEGYSVSREKKERFSLILESASTNQTSMYLCASSSTGLAGLYEQYFGPGTRLTVT.

The rearrangement joins TRBV9 to TRBJ2-3; D ambiguous. Germline assignment: CDR1 SGDLS and CDR2 YYNGEE. V lost 0 bases and J lost 6, with 14 bases in between. The CDR3 covers 15 residues. For the CDR3, the DNA is TGTGCCAGCAGCGTAGCTATGATTTCTCGGGATACGCAGTATTTT. It is translated as CASSVAMISRDTQYF.

The V and J genes are TRBV24-1 and TRBJ2-1; 11 positions match TRBD1. This CDR3 has 16 amino acids. Germline CDR1 reads KGHDR; CDR2 reads SFDVKD. V gave up 1 base and J gave up 8 bases; unmatched junction bases: 6. DNA of the CDR3: TGTGCCACCAGTGATTTAGGGGGGGGACAGGGGGATGAGCAGTTCTTC. This encodes CATSDLGGGQGDEQFF.

The V and J genes are TRBV9 and TRBJ1-1, with TRBD1 identical over 7 bases. V shed 4 bases, J shed 4 bases, and the junction held 7 bases outside the gene matches. This CDR3 has 14 residues. CDR1 is SGDLS and CDR2 is YYNGEE in the germline V gene. DNA of the CDR3: TGTGCCAGCAGCAACAGGGGCTTGGGCACTGAAGCTTTCTTT. Translated, it gives CASSNRGLGTEAFF.

The sample holds one count of this clone. This chain joins TRBV7-2 and TRBJ1-5; D gene unclear. Germline V gene sequence: CDR1 SGHTA, CDR2 FQGNSA. This CDR3 is 14 amino acids long. V was clipped by 7 bases and J by 4 bases, with 14 bases between them. In DNA, the CDR3 is TGTGCCAGCACCGCAGGAGGAGGGAATCAGCCCCAGCATTTT. This translates into CASTAGGGNQPQHF. The full variable domain, in which reference TRBV7-2 and TRBJ1-5 provide the parts outside the CDR3, is GAGVSQSPSNKVTEKGKDVELRCDPISGHTALYWYRQSLGQGLEFLIYFQGNSAPDKSGLPSDRFSAERTGGSVSTLTIQRTQQEDSAVYLCASTAGGGNQPQHFGDGTRLSIL.